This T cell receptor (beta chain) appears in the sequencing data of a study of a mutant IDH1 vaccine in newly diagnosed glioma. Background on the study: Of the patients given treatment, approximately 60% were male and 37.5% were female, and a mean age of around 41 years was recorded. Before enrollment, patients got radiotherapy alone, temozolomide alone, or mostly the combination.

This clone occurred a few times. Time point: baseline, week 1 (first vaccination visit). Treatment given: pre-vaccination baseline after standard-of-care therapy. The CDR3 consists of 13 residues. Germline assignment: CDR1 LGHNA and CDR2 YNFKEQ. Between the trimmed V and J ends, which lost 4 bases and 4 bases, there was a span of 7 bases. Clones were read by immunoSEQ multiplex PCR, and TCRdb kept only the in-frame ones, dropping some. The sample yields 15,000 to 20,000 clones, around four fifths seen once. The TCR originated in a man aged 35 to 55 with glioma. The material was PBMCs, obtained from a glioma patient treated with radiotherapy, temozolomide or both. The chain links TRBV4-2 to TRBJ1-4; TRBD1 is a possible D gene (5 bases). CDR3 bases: TGTGCCAGCAGCCCGGGGCTTAATGAAAAACTGTTTTTT. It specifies CASSPGLNEKLFF.